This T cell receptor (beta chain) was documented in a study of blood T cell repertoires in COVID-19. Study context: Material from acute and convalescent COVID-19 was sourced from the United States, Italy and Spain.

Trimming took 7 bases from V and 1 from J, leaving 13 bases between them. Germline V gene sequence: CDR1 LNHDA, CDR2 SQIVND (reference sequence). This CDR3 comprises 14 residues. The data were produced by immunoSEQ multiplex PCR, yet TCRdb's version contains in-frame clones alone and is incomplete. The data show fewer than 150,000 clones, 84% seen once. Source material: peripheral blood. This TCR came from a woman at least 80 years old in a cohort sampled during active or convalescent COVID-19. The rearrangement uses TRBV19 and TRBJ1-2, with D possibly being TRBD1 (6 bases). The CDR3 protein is CASNPRGFNYGYTF. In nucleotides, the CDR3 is TGTGCCAGTAACCCGAGGGGGTTTAACTATGGCTACACCTTC.